This T cell receptor beta chain was captured by sequencing in a study of Ad26.COV2.S vaccination and SARS-CoV-2 variants. Whole-study findings and limits: People given the vaccine had a wider spike-specific TCR breadth than placebo recipients did.

Comments on this clone: Its target is unknown.

V lost 3 bases and J lost 5, with 9 bases in between. Germline-derived CDR1 and CDR2 are MDHEN and SYDVKM. The CDR3 totals 13 residues. Only in-frame clones appear in the TCRdb table, and some are missing; sequencing was by immunoSEQ multiplex PCR. The table lists about 370,000 clones, 70% to 90% of them singletons. The treatment was: some 20 received Ad26.COV2.S at low or high dose, single or two shots; 5 received placebo; per-sample allocation not given. Each sample was drawn 63 days after the first injection (of vaccine or placebo). This sequence joins TRBV28 and TRBJ2-3, with D perhaps matching TRBD2 (5 bases). The source of this sequence is a person aged 18-60 years who received the Ad26.COV2.S COVID-19 vaccine or a placebo. The sample consisted of peripheral blood, taken in a trial of Ad26.COV2.S vaccine versus placebo. Written as DNA, the CDR3 is TGTGCCAGCAGTTTCCCCGAGGGAGATACGCAGTATTTT. This encodes CASSFPEGDTQYF.